Listed below are T cell receptor beta chains from one sample, sequenced in a study of T cell responses to AZD1222 COVID-19 vaccine. The repertoire was sequenced with immunoSEQ multiplex PCR; TCRdb's copy has only in-frame clones and lacks some. The sample shows about 120,000 clones, 70% to 90% of them seen only once. This specimen consisted of peripheral blood, obtained on day 0 of AZD1222 vaccination. Source of these receptors: an adult in good health. Each CDR3 is given without its conserved first and last residue. Each record gives: V gene, clone size, CDR3 protein. Clone size, where shown, is once, few, many, or a class for clones that have expanded.

v_gene: TRBV2
abundance: NA
CDR3aa: ASRLTGVSNQPQH

v_gene: TRBV12-3/TRBV12-4
abundance: NA
CDR3aa: ASSLAGANGYT

v_gene: TRBV7-2
abundance: NA
CDR3aa: ASRFVGARRANGYT

v_gene: TRBV6-2/TRBV6-3
abundance: NA
CDR3aa: ASSYSPSGSSNHEQY

v_gene: TRBV15
abundance: NA
CDR3aa: ATSRDGQAFGYT

v_gene: TRBV19
abundance: NA
CDR3aa: ATKVEGRPGELF

v_gene: TRBV28
abundance: NA
CDR3aa: ASSTSGHGYGYT

v_gene: TRBV10-3
abundance: NA
CDR3aa: AISESEGTVGEQY

v_gene: TRBV30
abundance: NA
CDR3aa: AWGQGGQDEKLF

v_gene: TRBV5-6
abundance: NA
CDR3aa: ASSSQVSGANVLT

v_gene: TRBV24-1
abundance: once
CDR3aa: ATSDPRQGKPYEQY

v_gene: TRBV11-3
abundance: NA
CDR3aa: ASSLTGAHEQY

v_gene: TRBV5-1
abundance: NA
CDR3aa: ASSLALGTNNSPLH

v_gene: TRBV9
abundance: once
CDR3aa: ASSPRTGIVYEQY

v_gene: TRBV28
abundance: NA
CDR3aa: ASRGDQPQH

v_gene: TRBV15
abundance: NA
CDR3aa: ATSREGQYSNQPQH

v_gene: TRBV6-1
abundance: NA
CDR3aa: ASSRDGEAF

v_gene: TRBV7-6
abundance: NA
CDR3aa: ASSLAVASGTGEQY

v_gene: TRBV16
abundance: few
CDR3aa: ASSQFDGYPNQPQH

v_gene: TRBV19
abundance: NA
CDR3aa: ASSWGTGEQF

v_gene: TRBV9
abundance: NA
CDR3aa: ASSVEQLPSYEQY

v_gene: TRBV19
abundance: NA
CDR3aa: ASQDRGSGNTIY

v_gene: TRBV4-3
abundance: NA
CDR3aa: ASSQGGVGTEAF

v_gene: TRBV11-3
abundance: NA
CDR3aa: ASSFQSGTPSYEQY

v_gene: TRBV3-1/TRBV3-2
abundance: once
CDR3aa: ASSQRGGDSDTQY

v_gene: TRBV5-1
abundance: NA
CDR3aa: ASRRGTVRSLANYGYT

v_gene: TRBV5-1
abundance: NA
CDR3aa: ASSYDSNSPLYEQY